One sample yielded the 24 T cell receptor beta chains listed below, sequenced in a study of control samples from healthy donors and cancer patients. Sequencing was performed with immunoSEQ multiplex PCR; in TCRdb, only in-frame clones are kept and a portion is missing. The sample holds approximately 140,000 clones; 91% are singletons and the top ten take under 9%. The material sequenced was blood. The receptors were gathered from a man between 18 and 29 years old in good health.

The chain recombines TRBV14 with TRBJ2-3; TRBD2 aligns across 8 bases. Unmatched junction bases numbered 8, after V lost 1 base and J lost 5 bases. The CDR3 loop spans 16 amino acids. Germline assignment: CDR1 SGHDN and CDR2 FVKESK. CDR3 protein: CASSQGVIAGLDTQYF. As DNA, the CDR3 is TGTGCCAGCAGCCAAGGTGTTATAGCGGGGCTAGATACGCAGTATTTT.

The chain is built from TRBV7-6 and TRBJ2-2; D is unclear. The germline CDR1 and CDR2 sequences are SGHVS and FNYEAQ. V lost 3 bases, J lost 0 bases, and 11 bases lay in between. The CDR3 is 16 amino acids. The CDR3 region is CASSFLSQANTGELFF. DNA of the CDR3: TGTGCCAGCAGCTTTTTGTCCCAAGCGAACACCGGGGAGCTGTTTTTT.

V gene TRBV11-1 combines with J gene TRBJ1-2; D gene unclear. CDR3 length: 12 residues. Germline V gene sequence: CDR1 SGHAT, CDR2 FQDESV (reference sequence). The V end lost 1 base, the J end lost 4 bases, and 4 bases lay between the germline ends. Written as DNA, the CDR3 is TGTGCCAGCAGCTTAGGGGGCTATGGCTACACCTTC. The encoded protein is CASSLGGYGYTF.

About this clone: The junction does not match germline at one end; this may be a read error. This chain joins TRBV30 and TRBJ1-1; D remains unclear. CDR1 is GTSNPN and CDR2 is SVGIG in the germline V gene (reference sequence). This CDR3 spans 14 amino acids. CDR3 protein: CACLGWGFNIEAFF. CDR3 DNA: TGTGCCTGTCTCGGTTGGGGATTCAACATTGAAGCTTTCTTT.

This chain joins TRBV7-9 and TRBJ2-3; TRBD1 matches 10 bases. The CDR3 is 15 amino acids. Germline V gene sequence: CDR1 SEHNR, CDR2 FQNEAQ (reference sequence). J lost 5 bases, V lost 4 bases, and 6 bases had no gene match. The CDR3 nucleotides read TGTGCCAGCAGCTCTTGGACAGGGGGGATAGATACGCAGTATTTT. Translated, it gives CASSSWTGGIDTQYF. Full variable domain (outside the CDR3, taken from reference TRBV7-9 and TRBJ2-3): DTGVSQNPRHKITKRGQNVTFRCDPISEHNRLYWYRQTLGQGPEFLTYFQNEAQLEKSRLLSDRFSAERPKGSFSTLEIQRTEQGDSAMYLCASSSWTGGIDTQYFGPGTRLTVL.

The chain combines TRBV19 with TRBJ2-3, with TRBD2 identical over 12 bases. The germline V gene has CDR1 LNHDA and CDR2 SQIVND (reference sequence). This CDR3 contains 15 residues. V was clipped by 5 bases and J by 4 bases; unmatched bases: 4. The CDR3 sequence: CASSEPSGGADTQYF. CDR3 DNA: TGTGCCAGTAGTGAGCCTAGCGGGGGGGCAGATACGCAGTATTTT.

CDR3 nucleotides: TGTGCCAGCAGCTTAAGACGGAACACTGAAGCTTTCTTT. Translating gives CASSLRRNTEAFF. The chain couples TRBV11-2 to TRBJ1-1; unclear D gene. V shed 2 bases and J shed 1 base, with 5 bases lying between them. CDR1 and CDR2 (germline): SGHAT, FQNNGV. CDR3 length: 13 amino acids.

The chain uses TRBV7-6 and TRBJ1-3, with D perhaps matching TRBD1 (6 bases). The germline V and J ends were trimmed by 4 bases and 3 bases, with 13 bases remaining between them. The CDR3 contains 15 residues. Germline assignment: CDR1 SGHVS and CDR2 FNYEAQ. The CDR3: CASSSPRDIGNTIYF. Written as DNA, the CDR3 is TGTGCCAGCAGCTCGCCTCGGGACATTGGAAACACCATATATTTT.

This clone showed up just a few times. The chain combines TRBV4-1 with TRBJ1-5, with a weak D call TRBD1 (5 bases). Germline V gene data show CDR1 as MGHRA and CDR2 as YSYEKL. CDR3 length: 17 amino acids. Trimming left V 0 bases short and J 1 base short, with 13 bases between. CDR3 protein: CASSQDWEGTSNQPQHF. The CDR3 DNA is TGCGCCAGCAGCCAAGATTGGGAGGGGACGAGCAATCAGCCCCAGCATTTT.

This clone was observed a single time. This chain joins TRBV19 and TRBJ2-3; 7 bases agree with TRBD1. CDR3 length equals 15 residues. Germline CDR1 and CDR2: LNHDA and SQIVND (reference sequence). V gave up 4 bases and J gave up 0 bases; unmatched junction bases: 4. The CDR3: CASSNRGHSTDTQYF. The CDR3 DNA is TGTGCCAGTAGTAACAGGGGCCATAGCACAGATACGCAGTATTTT. The complete variable domain, with remaining parts taken from reference TRBV19 and TRBJ2-3, reads DGGITQSPKYLFRKEGQNVTLSCEQNLNHDAMYWYRQDPGQGLRLIYYSQIVNDFQKGDIAEGYSVSREKKESFPLTVTSAQKNPTAFYLCASSNRGHSTDTQYFGPGTRLTVL.

The chain recombines TRBV2 with TRBJ1-1; 7 positions match TRBD1. The germline gives CDR1 SNHLY, CDR2 FYNNEI. The CDR3 is 14 amino acids. The J segment lost 0 bases and the V segment lost 4 bases, leaving 2 bases of the junction unmatched. DNA for the CDR3: TGTGCCAGCAGTGGGGACAGCCTGAACACTGAAGCTTTCTTT. It encodes CASSGDSLNTEAFF.

The V gene is TRBV29-1, the J gene TRBJ2-6; D ambiguous. The germline V gene has CDR1 SQVTM and CDR2 ANQGSEA. Trimming removed 5 bases from V and 2 bases from J, with 13 bases in between. This CDR3 spans 15 amino acids. The CDR3 region has the DNA TGCAGCGTTCGTCTCGCGGTTACTGGGGCCAACGTCCTGACTTTC. Translated: CSVRLAVTGANVLTF.

The rearrangement joins TRBV7-9 to TRBJ2-7; 7 bases are shared with TRBD1. The J segment lost 0 bases and the V segment lost 5 bases, leaving 7 bases of the junction unmatched. Germline V gene sequence: CDR1 SEHNR, CDR2 FQNEAQ (reference sequence). The CDR3 extends over 15 amino acids. The CDR3 sequence is CASSDPDRTSYEQYF. In DNA, the CDR3 is TGTGCCAGCAGCGACCCGGACAGGACCTCCTACGAGCAGTACTTC.

J is TRBJ1-6 and V is TRBV5-4; D call uncertain. This CDR3 has 13 residues. Germline V gene sequence: CDR1 SGHNT, CDR2 YYREEE (reference sequence). V gave up 6 bases and J gave up 9 bases, with 13 bases separating them. The CDR3 loop is CASTEEFGSPLHF. DNA of the CDR3: TGTGCCAGCACCGAGGAGTTCGGTTCACCCCTCCACTTT.

This chain links TRBV4-3 with TRBJ2-1, with TRBD2 as a possible D gene (5 bases). Trimming stripped 0 bases from V and 6 bases from J, with 15 bases between. This CDR3 comprises 16 residues. CDR1 and CDR2 (germline): LGHNA, YSLEER. The CDR3 protein is CASSQDLSRAGNEQFF. The CDR3 nucleotides are TGCGCCAGCAGCCAAGATCTATCGAGGGCAGGCAATGAGCAGTTCTTC.

The V gene is TRBV4-2, the J gene TRBJ2-7, with 8 bases that match TRBD1. The CDR3 contains 15 residues. The V and J ends lost 0 bases and 4 bases, in that order; junction bases with no gene match: 5. Germline V gene sequence: CDR1 LGHNA, CDR2 YNFKEQ. In nucleotides, the CDR3 is TGTGCCAGCAGCCAAGAGACAGGGGAATGGTACGAGCAGTACTTC. This gives the protein CASSQETGEWYEQYF.

The gene calls are TRBV5-1 and TRBJ2-2; D may be TRBD2 (7 bases). The CDR3 contains 16 residues. Trimming stripped 4 bases from V and 5 bases from J, with 18 bases between. Per the germline V gene, CDR1 is SGHRS and CDR2 is YFSETQ. DNA for the CDR3: TGCGCCAGCAGCACGGCGGGGGCCAGCAGAACCGGGGAGCTGTTTTTT. This codes for CASSTAGASRTGELFF.

The chain has TRBV9 and TRBJ1-2, with D maybe TRBD1 (5 bases). The germline gives CDR1 SGDLS, CDR2 YYNGEE. The length of the CDR3 is 16 residues. Between the trimmed V and J ends, which lost 0 bases and 4 bases, there was a span of 16 bases. DNA of the CDR3: TGTGCCAGCAGCGTAGAAGGGACCTCCCGGGGCTATGGCTACACCTTC. Translating it yields CASSVEGTSRGYGYTF.

The rearrangement uses TRBV5-6 and TRBJ2-2; TRBD1 matches 9 bases. This CDR3 is 16 amino acids long. Unmatched junction bases numbered 10, after V lost 4 bases and J lost 6 bases. The germline gives CDR1 SGHDT, CDR2 YYEEEE. CDR3 region: CASSPGQGLFSGELFF. The CDR3 DNA reads as TGTGCCAGCAGCCCTGGACAGGGGTTGTTTTCCGGGGAGCTGTTTTTT.

The chain joins TRBV7-9 to TRBJ2-7, with 8 bases matching TRBD1. This CDR3 region has 16 residues. The V segment lost 4 bases and the J segment 0 bases; nucleotides outside the gene matches: 8. Looked up from germline, CDR1 is SEHNR and CDR2 is FQNEAQ (reference sequence). In DNA form, the CDR3 reads TGTGCCAGCAGCTCTACGGGACAGGACAGCTCCTACGAGCAGTACTTC. It encodes CASSSTGQDSSYEQYF. Based on the CDR3 plus reference TRBV7-9 and TRBJ2-7, the full variable domain is DTGVSQNPRHKITKRGQNVTFRCDPISEHNRLYWYRQTLGQGPEFLTYFQNEAQLEKSRLLSDRFSAERPKGSFSTLEIQRTEQGDSAMYLCASSSTGQDSSYEQYFGPGTRLTVT.

This sequence joins TRBV11-2 and TRBJ2-1, with TRBD2 as a possible D gene (6 bases). The CDR3 loop spans 14 amino acids. The germline V gene has CDR1 SGHAT and CDR2 FQNNGV. Trimming pared 4 bases from V and 5 bases from J, leaving 12 bases between. The CDR3 DNA reads TGTGCCAGCAGCTCCAGGGCTAGCGACAATGAGCAGTTCTTC. Translating gives CASSSRASDNEQFF.

The V call is TRBV5-1, the J call TRBJ2-2, with 11 bases lining up with TRBD1. The germline gives CDR1 SGHRS, CDR2 YFSETQ. The CDR3 spans 16 residues. V lost 4 bases and J lost 8; bases outside the gene matches: 10. The CDR3 DNA reads as TGCGCCAGCAGCCTTCCCGGACAGGGGGCTTCGGGGGAGCTGTTTTTT. Its protein product is CASSLPGQGASGELFF.

This chain joins TRBV5-3 and TRBJ2-3, with D perhaps TRBD2 (7 bases). TRBV5-3 is labeled an ORF, and its function is uncertain. Trimming removed 4 bases from V and 1 base from J, with 16 bases in between. This CDR3 has 16 residues. The CDR3 spells CARSLLGGVCTDTQYF. The CDR3, as DNA: TGTGCCAGAAGCCTACTAGGGGGGGTTTGCACAGATACGCAGTATTTT.

In DNA form, the CDR3 reads TGCGCCAGCAGCCAAGATTATAGGGCAGGTAATGAAAAACTGTTTTTT. The encoded protein is CASSQDYRAGNEKLFF. This sequence joins TRBV4-3 and TRBJ1-4; D ambiguous. V gave up 0 bases and J gave up 4 bases, with 12 bases separating them. Germline lookup yields CDR1 LGHNA and CDR2 YSLEER. The CDR3 loop spans 16 amino acids.